This T cell receptor beta chain was observed in a study of T-cell memory formation after mild COVID-19 (dated by TCRdb to the early 2020s). In the study overall: TCR sequence clusters from the two donors were found to be largely donor specific. In two donors, T-cell clones that expanded and contracted after mild COVID-19 were followed by sequencing TCRalpha and TCRbeta repertoires longitudinally. Two young, previously healthy adult volunteers made up the cohort, one male and one female. General study outcomes and caveats: Clones that contracted from day 15 to 85 showed balanced CD4/CD8 phenotypes, whereas a second wave of clones that expanded from day 15 to 37 leaned towards CD4+. The second-wave clones that peaked on day 37 were not confirmed to be SARS-CoV-2 specific. The detection of some responding clones in pre-infection memory suggests that pre-existing cross-reactive memory T cells joined the SARS-CoV-2 response. Contracting CD4+ clones were found mainly in CM and EM memory subsets, while CD8+ clones were enriched in EMRA. Only two mild cases were covered in the study, and larger cohorts including severe cases with pre-infection samples were considered necessary.

Per the germline V gene (reference sequence), GTSNPN is the CDR1 and SVGIG is the CDR2. From its cysteine to its phenylalanine, the CDR3 spans 10 amino acids. Only CDR3 DNA remains: 30 bases, in frame from the first base. V and J are truncated by 2 bases and 9 bases respectively, leaving an intervening sequence of 7 bases. PBMCs were isolated by Ficoll-Paque density gradient centrifugation. Sequencing relied on an Illumina NovaSeq 6000. TCRalpha and TCRbeta cDNA libraries were constructed by 5'RACE with constant-segment primers, with sample barcodes and unique molecular identifiers being introduced. Trizol reagent was used to extract RNA from every sample. Amplification of the libraries took two PCR steps, and the second step added a second sample barcode plus Illumina TruSeq adapters. Libraries were sequenced on an Illumina NovaSeq with 2 x 150 bp paired-end reads. The authors processed their data as follows. The reads were demultiplexed and collapsed into UMI-guided consensus sequences using migec v1.2.7. Using mixcr v2.1.11, UMI consensuses were aligned to TRA and TRB V and J templates and then assembled into clonotypes. A clonotype was counted as expanded or contracted only if both edgeR and NoisET called the change significant, with noise models trained on biological replicates. For edgeR calls, a false discovery rate-adjusted p below 0.01 and a log2 fold-change threshold of 1 were applied. As an exploratory analysis of dynamics, max-normalized trajectories of the 1000 most abundant clonotypes were examined by PCA with hierarchical clustering. Each responding clone was given a CD4 or CD8 phenotype based on the CD4+ and CD8+ repertoires, which had been sequenced separately. Through fastp at Q25 and MiXCR, TCRdb rebuilt clones from the public reads, retaining in-frame beta chains. Merged by CDR3 protein, the rows form single entries marked with the most common genes and DNA. For this entry, the V and J calls and clone size follow TCRdb and not the study's own pipeline. This sample lists about 270,000 distinct CDR3 sequences; 15% to 20% were detected once. The top ten clonotypes cover 22% of the sample.

In its sample, this clonotype was seen a few times. What antigen it recognizes has not been identified. No quality values exist for individual bases; no much larger clone is one base distant. The receptor chain draws on TRBV30 and TRBJ2-5; no D segment can be confidently identified. The TCR was taken from a man younger than 35 who had mild COVID-19 (a few samples of this study predate the infection). The sample titles of this study are shuffled in the database, so cell type and time point are left out; the donor was told from shared clones. The material sequenced was PBMCs or a T cell subset sorted from them (not recorded which). CDR3 region: CAWSRQAQYF. The nucleotides read TGTGCCTGGAGTAGGCAGGCCCAGTACTTC.